Below, 22 T cell receptor beta chains from the same sample are listed, as sequenced in a study of spatial heterogeneity in lung cancer. Time point indicated: sample taken at primary tumor resection. No antigens are known for them. Findings of the study overall: Intratumoral expanded alpha and beta TCR counts were found to track tumor mutation counts.

TCRdb itself ran the 5' RACE reads through MiXCR, one entry per CDR3 protein. The data show about 2,300 distinct CDR3 sequences, approximately 19% seen once. The sequences come from lung tumor tissue, collected at surgery. The receptors were gathered from a male donor with early-stage non-small cell lung cancer.

This clonotype is large in the sample. V is TRBV10-1 and J is TRBJ2-7, with 7 nucleotides matching TRBD1. Trimming took 6 bases from V and 7 from J; bases not matched to a gene: 9. CDR3 length equals 13 residues. Germline V gene lookup returns CDR1 WNHNN and CDR2 SYGVQD (reference sequence). CDR3 amino acids: CASRPQGMEEQYF. The CDR3 nucleotides read TGCGCCAGCAGACCACAGGGGATGGAAGAGCAGTACTTC.

V gene TRBV20-1 combines with J gene TRBJ2-3; D is unclear. V lost 2 bases, J lost 4 bases, and 10 bases lay in between. Germline V lookup: CDR1 DFQATT, CDR2 SNEGSKA (reference sequence). The CDR3 has 13 amino acids. The CDR3 sequence: CSARPQVSDTQYF. The CDR3 nucleotides are TGCAGTGCTAGACCGCAGGTATCAGATACGCAGTATTTT.

In this sample, this clonotype is medium-sized. The rearrangement links TRBV7-9 to TRBJ1-4; D is possibly TRBD1 (5 bases). The length of the CDR3 is 13 residues. The germline gives CDR1 SEHNR, CDR2 FQNEAQ (reference sequence). The V end was cut by 5 bases, the J end by 10 bases, with 14 bases between. DNA for the CDR3: TGTGCCAGCAGCATAACAGGAGGCGGAAAACTGTTTTTT. Translation gives CASSITGGGKLFF.

Sample share makes this clonotype medium-sized. The chain carries TRBV11-3 and TRBJ2-2; D may be TRBD2 (6 bases). The CDR3 has 14 amino acids. V lost 4 bases to trimming and J lost 3 bases, with 9 bases between them. Germline values: CDR1 SGHNT, CDR2 YENEEA. CDR3 DNA sequence: TGTGCCAGCAGCTCCCGGGACTACACCGGGGAGCTGTTTTTT. It encodes CASSSRDYTGELFF.

By proportion, this clonotype is medium-sized. The genes are TRBV20-1 and TRBJ1-6; 11 bases map to TRBD1. Unmatched junction bases numbered 4, after V lost 5 bases and J lost 10 bases. The germline gives CDR1 DFQATT, CDR2 SNEGSKA (reference sequence). The CDR3 has 13 amino acids. CDR3 bases: TGCAGTGCTCCCCGGACAGGGGGCTCACCCCTCCACTTT. This encodes CSAPRTGGSPLHF.

By sample fraction, this clonotype is medium-sized. The V gene is TRBV7-8, the J gene TRBJ2-2, with 11 bases aligning to TRBD1. The CDR3 loop spans 16 amino acids. The V gene end was trimmed by 5 bases and the J gene end by 4 bases; junction bases not matched to a gene: 6. In germline, CDR1 is SGHVS, CDR2 FQNEAQ. The chain's CDR3 is CASSPRTGGSTGELFF. The CDR3 DNA reads as TGTGCCAGCAGCCCCAGGACAGGGGGCTCCACCGGGGAGCTGTTTTTT.

This clonotype was observed a handful of times. The chain employs TRBV18 and TRBJ2-3; D is uncertain. The V end was cut by 0 bases, the J end by 2 bases, with 15 bases between. CDR3 length: 17 residues. CDR1 and CDR2 from the germline V gene are KGHSH and LQKENI. CDR3 in DNA: TGTGCCAGCTCACCACCTCTAGATCGGTGGAACACAGATACGCAGTATTTT. Translation gives CASSPPLDRWNTDTQYF. The full variable domain, rest sourced from reference TRBV18 and TRBJ2-3, is NAGVMQNPRHLVRRRGQEARLRCSPMKGHSHVYWYRQLPEEGLKFMVYLQKENIIDESGMPKERFSAEFPKEGPSILRIQQVVRGDSAAYFCASSPPLDRWNTDTQYFGPGTRLTVL.

The table lists this clonotype with many counts. This sequence joins TRBV5-1 and TRBJ2-1, with 7 bases lining up with TRBD2. The CDR3 is 13 amino acids. J was trimmed by 8 bases and V by 6 bases; bases with no gene match: 8. Germline V gives CDR1 SGHRS, CDR2 YFSETQ. The CDR3 reads CASKSLREDEQFF. CDR3 coding DNA: TGCGCCAGCAAATCCCTCCGGGAGGATGAGCAGTTCTTC.

This clonotype is termed medium-sized. V usage is TRBV15 and J usage is TRBJ1-1, with D perhaps matching TRBD1 (5 bases). The V and J ends lost 4 bases and 3 bases respectively, with 18 bases between them. The CDR3 totals 16 residues. CDR1 and CDR2 (germline): LNHNV, YYDKDF (reference sequence). As DNA, the CDR3 is TGTGCCACCAGCATGAGAAATTACAGGTTATACACTGAAGCTTTCTTT. Encoded protein: CATSMRNYRLYTEAFF.

By its share, this clonotype is medium-sized. The chain is built from TRBV18 and TRBJ1-3, with D tentatively TRBD1 (6 bases). V was trimmed by 3 bases and J by 1 base, leaving 13 bases between them. Looked up from germline, CDR1 is KGHSH and CDR2 is LQKENI. This CDR3 has 16 amino acids. This CDR3 reads CASSPNPGESGNTIYF. CDR3 nucleotides: TGTGCCAGCTCACCTAATCCAGGGGAATCTGGAAACACCATATATTTT.

This clonotype came up a few times. The genes are TRBV10-3 and TRBJ2-3; a weak D match, TRBD2 (6 bases). Germline V lookup: CDR1 ENHRY, CDR2 SYGVKD. The V gene lost 0 bases and the J gene lost 8 bases, with 15 bases spanning the gap. The CDR3 spans 15 residues. The CDR3 loop reads CAISESARLDGTQYF. For the CDR3, the DNA is TGTGCCATCAGTGAGTCTGCTAGACTAGATGGTACGCAGTATTTT.

This clonotype rates as medium-sized. CDR3: CAWNHGTYEQFF. The CDR3 nucleotides are TGTGCCTGGAACCACGGGACCTATGAGCAGTTCTTC. This sequence joins TRBV30 and TRBJ2-1, with D possibly being TRBD1 or TRBD2 (5 bases each). The ends were cut back, 4 bases at V and 8 bases at J, with 12 bases in the middle. The CDR3 is made up of 12 amino acids. Germline CDR1 and CDR2: GTSNPN and SVGIG (reference sequence). Filled out from reference TRBV30 and TRBJ2-1, the complete variable domain reads SQTIHQWPATLVQPVGSPLSLECTVEGTSNPNLYWYRQAAGRGLQLLFYSVGIGQISSEVPQNLSASRPQDRQFILSSKKLLLSDSGFYLCAWNHGTYEQFFGPGTRLTVL.

This clonotype came up a few times. The V and J genes are TRBV10-3 and TRBJ2-1; 7 nucleotides line up with TRBD1. The CDR3 is 13 amino acids. V was clipped by 6 bases and J by 5 bases; unmatched bases: 4. Germline V CDR1 and CDR2: ENHRY, SYGVKD. The CDR3 is CAIRTGTDNEQFF. Here the CDR3 DNA reads TGTGCCATCAGGACCGGGACAGACAATGAGCAGTTCTTC.

Within the sample, this clonotype is medium-sized. J is TRBJ1-4 and V is TRBV9; 12 bases agree with TRBD1. CDR1 is SGDLS and CDR2 is YYNGEE in the germline V gene. The CDR3 extends over 15 amino acids. The junction had 4 bases not matched to a gene; V was cut back by 2 bases and J by 8 bases. The CDR3 is CASSVGTGGPEKLFF. The CDR3 region has the DNA TGTGCCAGCAGCGTCGGGACAGGGGGCCCCGAAAAACTGTTTTTT. Based on the CDR3 plus reference TRBV9 and TRBJ1-4, the full variable domain is DSGVTQTPKHLITATGQRVTLRCSPRSGDLSVYWYQQSLDQGLQFLIQYYNGEERAKGNILERFSAQQFPDLHSELNLSSLELGDSALYFCASSVGTGGPEKLFFGSGTQLSVL.

This clonotype is termed large. The V gene is TRBV10-3, the J gene TRBJ2-1; tentatively, D is TRBD2 (6 bases). With 0 bases removed from V and 5 bases from J, the gap between germline ends came to 8 bases. Germline CDR1 reads ENHRY; CDR2 reads SYGVKD. This CDR3 is built from 14 residues. The CDR3 protein is CAISESGLDNEQFF. In DNA form, the CDR3 reads TGTGCCATCAGTGAGTCGGGACTCGACAATGAGCAGTTCTTC.

This clonotype is labeled as medium-sized. This chain links TRBV15 with TRBJ2-6; D ambiguous. V was clipped by 1 base and J by 7 bases, with 14 bases between them. CDR3 length equals 16 residues. The germline CDR1 and CDR2 sequences are LNHNV and YYDKDF (reference sequence). The CDR3 DNA reads TGTGCCACCAGCAGAGGTTCATTAGGTCGTGCCAACGTCCTGACTTTC. It specifies CATSRGSLGRANVLTF.

This clonotype has only a few counts. This chain joins TRBV4-3 and TRBJ2-7, with a possible D match to TRBD2 (5 bases). CDR3 size: 14 residues. V was pared by 0 bases and J by 2 bases, with 8 bases between. Germline CDR1 and CDR2: LGHNA and YSLEER. The CDR3 loop reads CASSQEGSTYEQYF. The CDR3 DNA follows: TGCGCCAGCAGCCAAGAGGGGAGTACCTACGAGCAGTACTTC.

This clonotype is labeled as medium-sized (0.01 to 0.1%). The chain carries TRBV29-1 and TRBJ1-1; maybe TRBD1 (5 bases). Germline V CDR1 and CDR2: SQVTM, ANQGSEA. V lost 6 bases, J lost 1 base, and 12 bases lay in between. The length of the CDR3 is 13 residues. The CDR3, as DNA: TGCAGCGTGGGGGACCAACCGAACACTGAAGCTTTCTTT. Translated: CSVGDQPNTEAFF.

This clonotype is medium-sized within its sample. The chain employs TRBV29-1 and TRBJ2-1, with D tentatively TRBD2 (6 bases). The length of the CDR3 is 15 residues. V was cut by 8 bases and J by 8 bases, with 25 bases left in between. Germline V gene data show CDR1 as SQVTM and CDR2 as ANQGSEA. CDR3 DNA sequence: TGCAGCCCGCGGGTCGCGGGGAAGGGAAGGGATGAGCAGTTCTTC. Protein: CSPRVAGKGRDEQFF.

The chain has TRBV25-1 and TRBJ2-6; 7 nucleotides line up with TRBD1. Per the germline V gene, CDR1 is MGHDK and CDR2 is SYGVNS. V lost 4 bases, J lost 0 bases, and 6 bases stayed unmatched. The CDR3 consists of 17 residues. The CDR3 region has the DNA TGTGCCAGCAGTGGGACAGGCGATTACTCTGGGGCCAACGTCCTGACTTTC. Translated, it gives CASSGTGDYSGANVLTF.

This clonotype is large (0.1 to 1%) within its sample. The J gene is TRBJ1-5, the V gene TRBV3-1; tentatively, D is TRBD1 (6 bases). The CDR3 totals 14 residues. V gave up 5 bases and J gave up 4 bases, with 12 bases separating them. The germline V gene has CDR1 LGHDT and CDR2 YNNKEL (reference sequence). The CDR3 DNA is TGTGCCAGCAGCTTTAGGGGGGGGAATCAGCCCCAGCATTTT. Translation: CASSFRGGNQPQHF.

In its sample, this clonotype is medium-sized. The chain uses TRBV11-2 and TRBJ2-1, with TRBD1 matching over 10 bases. The CDR3 sequence is 15 residues long. Per germline, CDR1 SGHAT and CDR2 FQNNGV. Trimming at V came to 5 bases and at J to 3 bases, leaving 4 bases not matched to a gene. CDR3 region: CASSLGQGIYNEQFF. The CDR3 coding sequence is TGTGCCAGCAGCCTGGGACAGGGGATCTACAATGAGCAGTTCTTC.